Below, one T cell receptor (beta chain) is given with its context. This sample was taken from a study of blood T cell repertoires in COVID-19. Turning to the study itself: The study drew acute and convalescent COVID-19 samples from the United States, Italy and Spain.

Under the authors' procedure: Quantification of nucleated cells was approximated via reference gene primer amplification. Sequencing was performed with immunoSEQ multiplex PCR; in TCRdb, only in-frame clones are kept and a portion is missing. That table furnishes V, J and clone size, whereas the DNA furnished D and trimming. The sample includes 20,000 to 25,000 clones, approximately 80% of them seen just once. This CDR3 is built from 11 residues. Germline CDR1 is SGHTA and CDR2 is FQGNSA. The V end lost 6 bases, the J end lost 12 bases, and 12 bases lay between the germline ends. This rearrangement joins TRBV7-2 to TRBJ2-1; TRBD2 might be the D (6 bases). This receptor was identified in a man in his 70s with acute or convalescent COVID-19. Material: peripheral blood. The CDR3 region is CASSLRELQFF. In nucleotides, the CDR3 is TGTGCCAGCAGTTTACGGGAGTTGCAGTTCTTC.